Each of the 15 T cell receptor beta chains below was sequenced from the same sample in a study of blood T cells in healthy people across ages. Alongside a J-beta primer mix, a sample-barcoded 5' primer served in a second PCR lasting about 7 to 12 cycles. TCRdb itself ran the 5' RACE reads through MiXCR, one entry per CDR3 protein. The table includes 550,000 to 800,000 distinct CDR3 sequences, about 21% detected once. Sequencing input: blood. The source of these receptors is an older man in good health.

The CDR3 region has the DNA TGTGCCAGCAGTTTTTATGGTTCCCCCTACGAGCAGTACTTC. Translation gives CASSFYGSPYEQYF. The chain employs TRBV27 and TRBJ2-7; D gene uncertain. CDR1 and CDR2 from the germline V gene are MNHEY and SMNVEV (reference sequence). The CDR3 is 14 amino acids. Trimming left V 3 bases short and J 2 bases short, with 11 bases between.

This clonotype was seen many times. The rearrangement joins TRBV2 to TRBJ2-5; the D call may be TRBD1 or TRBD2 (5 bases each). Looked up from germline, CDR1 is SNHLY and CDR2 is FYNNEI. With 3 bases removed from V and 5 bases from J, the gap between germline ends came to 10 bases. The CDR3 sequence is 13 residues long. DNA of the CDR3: TGTGCCAGCAGTGATAGTGGGGACGAGACCCAGTACTTC. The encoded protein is CASSDSGDETQYF.

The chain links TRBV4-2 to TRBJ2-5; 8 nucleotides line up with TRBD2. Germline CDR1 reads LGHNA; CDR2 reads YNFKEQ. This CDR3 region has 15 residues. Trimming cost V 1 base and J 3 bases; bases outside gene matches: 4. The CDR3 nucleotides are TGTGCCAGCAGCCAAGGGGCAGCGGGAGAAGAGACCCAGTACTTC. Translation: CASSQGAAGEETQYF.

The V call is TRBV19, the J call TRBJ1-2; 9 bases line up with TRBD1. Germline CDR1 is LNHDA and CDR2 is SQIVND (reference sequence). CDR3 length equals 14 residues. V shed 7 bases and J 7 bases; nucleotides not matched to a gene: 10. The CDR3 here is CASKPGTGTSGYTF. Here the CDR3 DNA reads TGTGCCAGTAAACCCGGGACAGGGACCTCTGGCTACACCTTC. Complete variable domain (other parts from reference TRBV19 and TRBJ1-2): DGGITQSPKYLFRKEGQNVTLSCEQNLNHDAMYWYRQDPGQGLRLIYYSQIVNDFQKGDIAEGYSVSREKKESFPLTVTSAQKNPTAFYLCASKPGTGTSGYTFGSGTRLTVV.

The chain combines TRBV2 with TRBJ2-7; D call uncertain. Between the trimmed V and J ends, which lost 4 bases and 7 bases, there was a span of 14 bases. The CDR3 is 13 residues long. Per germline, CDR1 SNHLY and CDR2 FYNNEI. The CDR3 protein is CASSASTDGEQYF. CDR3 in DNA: TGTGCCAGCAGTGCCTCTACAGACGGGGAGCAGTACTTC.

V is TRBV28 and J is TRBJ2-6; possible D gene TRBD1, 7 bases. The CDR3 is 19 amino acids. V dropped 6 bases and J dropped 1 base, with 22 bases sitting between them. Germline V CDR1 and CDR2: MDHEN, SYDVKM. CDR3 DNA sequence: TGTGCCAGCAGCGAAGGGGGCGCTAGCGAATTATCTGGGGCCAACGTCCTGACTTTC. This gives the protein CASSEGGASELSGANVLTF.

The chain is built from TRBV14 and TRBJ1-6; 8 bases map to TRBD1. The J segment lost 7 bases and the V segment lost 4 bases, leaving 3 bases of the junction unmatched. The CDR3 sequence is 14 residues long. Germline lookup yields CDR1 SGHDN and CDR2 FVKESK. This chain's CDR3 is CASSRTGSNSPLHF. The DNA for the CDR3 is TGTGCCAGCAGCCGGACAGGGAGCAATTCACCCCTCCACTTT.

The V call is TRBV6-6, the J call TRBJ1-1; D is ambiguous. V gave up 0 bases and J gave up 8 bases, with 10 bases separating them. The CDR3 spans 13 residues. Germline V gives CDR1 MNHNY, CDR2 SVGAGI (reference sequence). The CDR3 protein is CASSYSPGREAFF. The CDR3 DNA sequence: TGTGCCAGCAGTTACTCGCCGGGAAGGGAAGCTTTCTTT.

CDR3 amino acids: CASSPGLAFSYEQYF. CDR3 nucleotide sequence: TGTGCCAGCAGTCCGGGACTAGCGTTCTCCTACGAGCAGTACTTC. V gene TRBV6-2 or TRBV6-3 combines with J gene TRBJ2-7; 10 bases agree with TRBD2. The germline V gene encodes CDR1 MNHEY and CDR2 SVGEGT. V lost 5 bases and J lost 0; bases outside the gene matches: 4. The CDR3 runs to 15 residues.

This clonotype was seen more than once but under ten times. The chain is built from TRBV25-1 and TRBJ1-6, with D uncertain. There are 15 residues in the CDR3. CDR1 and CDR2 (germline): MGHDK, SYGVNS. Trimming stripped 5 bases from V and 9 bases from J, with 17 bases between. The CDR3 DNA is TGTGCCAGCAGTAAAGAGGGTACGGGAATTTCACCCCTCCACTTT. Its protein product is CASSKEGTGISPLHF.

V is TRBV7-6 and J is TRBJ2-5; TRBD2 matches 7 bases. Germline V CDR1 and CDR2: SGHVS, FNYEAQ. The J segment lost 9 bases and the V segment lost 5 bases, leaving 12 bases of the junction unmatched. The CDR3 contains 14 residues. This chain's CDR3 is CASSPSGTYDSQYF. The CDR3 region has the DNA TGTGCCAGCAGCCCCAGCGGGACCTATGACTCCCAGTACTTC.

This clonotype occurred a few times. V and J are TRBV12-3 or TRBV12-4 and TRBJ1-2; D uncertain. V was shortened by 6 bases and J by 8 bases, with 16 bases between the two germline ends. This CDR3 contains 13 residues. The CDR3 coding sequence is TGTGCCAGCAGCAAGGGCCTTTTGCCAGGCTACACCTTC. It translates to CASSKGLLPGYTF.

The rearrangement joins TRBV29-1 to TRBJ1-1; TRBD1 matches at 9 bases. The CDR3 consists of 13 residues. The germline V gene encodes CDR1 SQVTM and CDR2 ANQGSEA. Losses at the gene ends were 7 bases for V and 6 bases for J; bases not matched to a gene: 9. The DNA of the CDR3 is TGCAGCGCGCAGGACAGGGGAATCTCTGAAGCTTTCTTT. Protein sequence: CSAQDRGISEAFF.

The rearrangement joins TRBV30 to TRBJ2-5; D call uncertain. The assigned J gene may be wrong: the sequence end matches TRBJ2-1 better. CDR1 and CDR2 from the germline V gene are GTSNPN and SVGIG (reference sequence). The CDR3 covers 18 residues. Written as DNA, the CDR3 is TGTGCCTGGAGAGCCCCGGTAGGTGGTGGAGTACGGTTCGATGAGCAGTTCTTC. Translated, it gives CAWRAPVGGGVRFDEQFF.

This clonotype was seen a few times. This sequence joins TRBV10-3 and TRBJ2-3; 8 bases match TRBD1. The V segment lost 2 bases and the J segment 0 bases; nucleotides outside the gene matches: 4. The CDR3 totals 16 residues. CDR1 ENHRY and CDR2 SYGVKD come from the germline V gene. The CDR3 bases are TGTGCCATCAGTGAGCCGGACAGGGCTAGCACAGATACGCAGTATTTT. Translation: CAISEPDRASTDTQYF.